This entry features one T cell receptor beta chain sequence. This receptor's antigen is unknown. No much larger clone is present one base from it, and per-base qualities are unavailable. Taken from cysteine to phenylalanine, the CDR3 has 14 residues. Of the read, only the CDR3 DNA is kept; its 42 bases are in frame from base 1. The V end gives up 6 bases and the J end 4 bases, leaving 2 bases in the junction not matched to a gene. The germline V gene (reference sequence) gives CDR1 as LNHDA and CDR2 as SQIVND. Whole blood was collected in K2EDTA tubes by collaborating institutions according to the institutions' own protocols. For TCRbeta analysis, collaborator samples were shipped as frozen whole blood, as isolated PBMCs, or as DNA extracted from either sample type. The data were taken from a study of blood T cell repertoires in COVID-19 (dated by TCRdb to 2019 to 2021). For context, the study as a whole: The collaborator samples originated in the United States, Italy and Spain and spanned the acute and convalescent phases of COVID-19. Where available, HLA class I and class II types were taken from metadata supplied by the sample provider and were not determined by assay-based typing. The repertoires were made available in a free public database intended to serve as a resource for research on the immune response to SARS-CoV-2. A de-identified subject ID, COVID-19 status, age in years and sex were almost always included in the sample metadata. The dataset comprised deeply sampled blood TCRbeta repertoires from subjects exposed to, actively infected with, or recovered from COVID-19. The prospective study material was composed of cDNA or gDNA derived from T cells, B-cell-depleted T cells, or PBMCs. Samples came from the ongoing ImmuneRACE study (first 160 participants) plus 1,254 subjects from 6 global collaborators.

The immunoSEQ Assay, a bias-controlled multiplex PCR, was used to amplify TCRbeta CDR3 regions from genomic DNA. Turning to the authors' computational methods: Nucleated cell counts per sample were estimated from amplification of reference gene primers within the assay. To quantify the absolute abundance of each unique TCRbeta CDR3 rearrangement, sequence reads were collapsed and filtered. For each sample, productive Simpson clonality was calculated as the square root of Simpson's diversity index over productive rearrangements. TCRdb provides this immuneACCESS table in a form limited to in-frame rearrangements. Some clones are lacking; in checked studies, under half of them reflect an unresolved V gene, and why the rest are absent is not known. V, J and clone size reflect that table, while D and trimming were determined from the DNA. This sample is represented by about 160,000 clones; 76% of them were singletons. The ten largest clones add up to around 3.5% of the sample.

General findings and caveats noted by the study authors: The quantity of clinical and demographic metadata differed by source and by participant and was supplied without curation.

The chain joins TRBV19 to TRBJ2-1; TRBD2 matches 11 bases in the middle. The receptor comes from a woman of 80 years or more with acute or convalescent COVID-19. The sequenced material came from peripheral blood. The CDR3 reads as follows: CASSVAGGYNEQFF. The DNA sequence is as follows: TGTGCCAGTAGCGTAGCGGGAGGGTACAATGAGCAGTTCTTC.